Listed here are 22 T cell receptor beta chains from one sample, sequenced in a study of shared clonotypes between healthy human individuals. Method: immunoSEQ multiplex PCR; TCRdb's copy keeps in-frame clones and lacks some. The table lists about 650,000 clones, around 95% of them singletons, with 0.09% to 0.13% in the top ten. CD8 cells classed as naive were CD45RO-negative and positively selected for CCR7, excluding terminally differentiated effector memory CD45RA+ cells. The sequenced material came from naive CD8+ T cells sorted from blood. Receptors were obtained from a woman younger than 45 in good health.

The J gene is TRBJ2-7, the V gene TRBV10-1; D gene unclear. Trimming cost V 3 bases and J 3 bases, with 9 bases left between them. Germline CDR1 and CDR2: WNHNN and SYGVQD (reference sequence). The CDR3 length is 13 residues. The CDR3 sequence: CASSDDTSYEQYF. The CDR3 nucleotides read TGCGCCAGCAGTGATGATACAAGCTACGAGCAGTACTTC.

V is TRBV2 and J is TRBJ2-7; TRBD2 aligns across 9 bases. This CDR3 contains 15 residues. Per germline, CDR1 SNHLY and CDR2 FYNNEI. V dropped 6 bases and J dropped 0; count of bases not matched to a gene: 6. CDR3 residues: CASRSSGRYSYEQYF. The CDR3 nucleotides read TGTGCCAGCAGGAGTAGCGGGAGATACTCCTACGAGCAGTACTTC. The variable domain in full, completed from reference TRBV2 and TRBJ2-7, reads EPEVTQTPSHQVTQMGQEVILRCVPISNHLYFYWYRQILGQKVEFLVSFYNNEISEKSEIFDDQFSVERPDGSNFTLKIRSTKLEDSAMYFCASRSSGRYSYEQYFGPGTRLTVT.

This chain joins TRBV5-4 and TRBJ2-7, with D unresolved. The V end lost 1 base, the J end lost 0 bases, and 5 bases lay between the germline ends. Germline-derived CDR1 and CDR2 are SGHNT and YYREEE (reference sequence). CDR3 length: 13 residues. This CDR3 reads CASSLTSSYEQYF. For the CDR3, the DNA is TGTGCCAGCAGCTTGACAAGCTCCTACGAGCAGTACTTC.

The chain links TRBV27 to TRBJ2-7; D is possibly TRBD2 (5 bases). From germline, CDR1 is MNHEY and CDR2 SMNVEV (reference sequence). The CDR3 has 14 amino acids. V lost 2 bases to trimming and J lost 7 bases, with 15 bases between them. CDR3 sequence (DNA): TGTGCCAGCAGTTTAGCCGGGGTCCTGGGGGAGCAGTACTTC. It yields the protein CASSLAGVLGEQYF.

This chain joins TRBV5-6 and TRBJ2-1; D remains ambiguous. Germline V CDR1 and CDR2: SGHDT, YYEEEE. This CDR3 is built from 15 residues. The ends were cut back, 2 bases at V and 7 bases at J, with 16 bases in the middle. CDR3 sequence reads: CASSFAPGDLNEQFF. CDR3 DNA: TGTGCCAGCAGCTTTGCTCCGGGTGACTTGAATGAGCAGTTCTTC. Based on the CDR3 plus reference TRBV5-6 and TRBJ2-1, the full variable domain is DAGVTQSPTHLIKTRGQQVTLRCSPKSGHDTVSWYQQALGQGPQFIFQYYEEEERQRGNFPDRFSGHQFPNYSSELNVNALLLGDSALYLCASSFAPGDLNEQFFGPGTRLTVL.

The V and J genes are TRBV5-1 and TRBJ2-1; D gene unclear. V lost 1 base and J 0 bases, leaving 8 bases between the germline ends. Germline V gives CDR1 SGHRS, CDR2 YFSETQ. The CDR3 is 15 amino acids. The CDR3 sequence is CASSLRSGSYNEQFF. The CDR3, as DNA: TGCGCCAGCAGCTTGCGATCAGGCTCCTACAATGAGCAGTTCTTC.

V is TRBV9 and J is TRBJ1-2; D gene uncertain. Germline CDR1 reads SGDLS; CDR2 reads YYNGEE. The CDR3 runs 12 residues. V was shortened by 4 bases and J by 13 bases, with 17 bases between the two germline ends. CDR3 protein: CASSSGPLGVTF. The CDR3 nucleotides read TGTGCCAGCAGCTCCGGGCCCCTCGGAGTCACCTTC.

The chain couples TRBV9 to TRBJ2-5; 12 bases align to TRBD2. The DNA end lines up better with TRBJ2-7; the J call may be wrong. CDR3 length: 15 residues. Germline values: CDR1 SGDLS, CDR2 YYNGEE. DNA for the CDR3: TGTGCCAGCAGTGGCGGGACTAGCGGGCCCTACGAGCAGTACTTC. Its protein is CASSGGTSGPYEQYF.

The rearrangement links TRBV27 to TRBJ2-1; 7 bases are a match to TRBD2. In germline, CDR1 is MNHEY, CDR2 SMNVEV (reference sequence). The CDR3 length is 15 residues. Trimming at V came to 4 bases and at J to 8 bases, leaving 11 bases not matched to a gene. CDR3 residues: CASSSGLVSSDEQFF. CDR3 DNA: TGTGCCAGCAGTTCCGGACTAGTCTCTTCGGATGAGCAGTTCTTC.

The chain carries TRBV6-5 and TRBJ1-5; 7 bases are a match to TRBD1. The CDR3 runs to 14 residues. CDR1 is MNHEY, CDR2 SVGAGI, per germline. Trimming cost V 6 bases and J 6 bases; bases outside gene matches: 8. The CDR3 is CASSFRQGGQPQHF. The DNA of the CDR3 is TGTGCCAGCAGCTTCCGACAGGGTGGTCAGCCCCAGCATTTT.

V gene TRBV28 combines with J gene TRBJ2-7; 10 bases map to TRBD1. The CDR3 covers 15 residues. Losses at the gene ends were 4 bases for V and 3 bases for J; bases not matched to a gene: 6. In germline, CDR1 is MDHEN, CDR2 SYDVKM. CDR3 DNA sequence: TGTGCCAGCAGTTCGGGACAGGGGCTACTCTACGAGCAGTACTTC. Encoded protein: CASSSGQGLLYEQYF.

The chain uses TRBV6-1 and TRBJ2-2; tentative D call: TRBD2 (6 bases). Germline CDR1 and CDR2: MNHNS and SASEGT. V was pared by 1 base and J by 4 bases, with 7 bases between. This CDR3 comprises 14 residues. As DNA, the CDR3 is TGTGCCAGCAGTGAAGAGGGAGGCACCGGGGAGCTGTTTTTT. It specifies CASSEEGGTGELFF.

The chain carries TRBV28 and TRBJ2-1; the D gene is possibly TRBD1 (6 bases). The CDR3 has 14 residues. V was clipped by 8 bases and J by 7 bases, with 18 bases between them. CDR1 is MDHEN and CDR2 is SYDVKM in the germline V gene. The CDR3: CASQGQGVWNEQFF. The CDR3 region has the DNA TGTGCCAGCCAGGGGCAGGGAGTGTGGAATGAGCAGTTCTTC.

The chain carries TRBV28 and TRBJ1-2, with TRBD1 matching over 8 bases. J gave up 3 bases and V 5 bases, and 11 bases lay outside the gene matches. Per germline, CDR1 MDHEN and CDR2 SYDVKM. The CDR3 is made up of 16 amino acids. CDR3 sequence reads: CASSPGDRGRDYGYTF. DNA of the CDR3: TGTGCCAGCAGTCCCGGTGACAGGGGTCGGGACTATGGCTACACCTTC.

This chain links TRBV14 with TRBJ2-7; no firm D call. Between the trimmed V and J ends, which lost 1 base and 1 base, there was a span of 5 bases. Germline lookup yields CDR1 SGHDN and CDR2 FVKESK. The CDR3 has 13 residues. This CDR3 reads CASSQVLSYEQYF. For the CDR3, the DNA is TGTGCCAGCAGCCAAGTTTTATCCTACGAGCAGTACTTC.

The V call is TRBV7-9, the J call TRBJ1-5, with a weak D call TRBD1 (6 bases). The CDR3 covers 14 residues. Germline lookup yields CDR1 SEHNR and CDR2 FQNEAQ (reference sequence). Trimming removed 5 bases at V and 7 bases at J, with 15 bases between. The CDR3 DNA is TGTGCCAGCAGCCCACAGGGCATAAGCCAGCCCCAGCATTTT. Translating it yields CASSPQGISQPQHF.

The V call is TRBV7-8, the J call TRBJ2-2, with 11 bases lining up with TRBD2. V gave up 2 bases and J gave up 2 bases; unmatched junction bases: 16. The CDR3 contains 21 residues. Germline loops: CDR1 SGHVS, CDR2 FQNEAQ. DNA for the CDR3: TGTGCCAGCAGCTTACTGGGTAGCGGGAGGGCCTCACTCCATAACACCGGGGAGCTGTTTTTT. Its translation is CASSLLGSGRASLHNTGELFF.

The chain has TRBV30 and TRBJ2-7, with 9 positions matching TRBD1. This CDR3 is 14 amino acids long. Per the germline V gene, CDR1 is GTSNPN and CDR2 is SVGIG (reference sequence). Trimming removed 2 bases from V and 5 bases from J; junction bases left unmatched: 7. The CDR3 reads CAWSWDRVTNEQYF. The CDR3, as DNA: TGTGCCTGGAGTTGGGACAGGGTGACTAACGAGCAGTACTTC.

The chain is built from TRBV25-1 and TRBJ1-4; 7 bases align to TRBD1. The CDR3 length is 18 residues. V was pared by 1 base and J by 5 bases, with 13 bases of the junction left unmatched. CDR1 MGHDK and CDR2 SYGVNS come from the germline V gene. CDR3 sequence reads: CASSESLRRGRGNEKLFF. CDR3 DNA sequence: TGTGCCAGCAGTGAATCCCTTCGGAGGGGGCGAGGGAATGAAAAACTGTTTTTT.

This chain connects TRBV11-3 to TRBJ2-7; D tentatively reads TRBD1 or TRBD2 (5 bases each). V was clipped by 5 bases and J by 6 bases, with 14 bases between them. The CDR3 extends over 13 amino acids. Germline V gene sequence: CDR1 SGHNT, CDR2 YENEEA. The CDR3 sequence: CASSPGTAGEQYF. The CDR3 nucleotides are TGTGCCAGCAGCCCTGGGACCGCCGGCGAGCAGTACTTC.

The genes are TRBV25-1 and TRBJ2-5; 8 nucleotides match TRBD2. The germline gives CDR1 MGHDK, CDR2 SYGVNS. The CDR3 is 15 amino acids. J was trimmed by 4 bases and V by 1 base; bases with no gene match: 5. The CDR3, as DNA: TGTGCCAGCAGTGAATCGGGAGGGCGGACAGAGACCCAGTACTTC. Protein product: CASSESGGRTETQYF.

The chain couples TRBV4-1 to TRBJ1-2; unclear D gene. The CDR3 totals 14 residues. V lost 5 bases and J 7 bases, leaving 17 bases between the germline ends. CDR1 and CDR2 from the germline V gene are MGHRA and YSYEKL. The CDR3 reads CASSYAEGAGGYTF. The CDR3 DNA reads TGCGCCAGCAGCTACGCGGAGGGCGCGGGTGGCTACACCTTC.